This TCR beta chain was found in a study of vaccination and CD4 T cells after COVID-19 (dated by TCRdb to between 2021 and 2024). Notes on the research overall: Every convalescent patient had a positive nasal swab PCR test for SARS-CoV-2, with mild disease in nine patients and severe disease in one. In the convalescent cohort there were six males and four females, among whom were two Hispanic individuals, seven Caucasians, two Asians and one multiracial person. Participants received two doses of either the Pfizer-BioNTech BNT162b2 vaccine (n=8) or the Moderna mRNA-1273 vaccine (n=2). Post-COVID blood samples from convalescent patients were collected a median of 101 days after diagnosis, with a range of 35 to 161 days. Post-vaccine blood samples were collected a median of around 70 days after the second vaccine dose, ranging from 14 to 241 days. Culture stimuli were overlapping spike peptide pools from SARS-CoV-2 and from the common cold coronaviruses HCoV-NL63, HCoV-OC43 and HCoV-229E. Control cultures used a CEFX viral epitope pool as positive control, an HIV-1 Nef peptide pool as negative control, or no peptide. In under twelve COVID-19 convalescent patients and a handful of infection-naive healthy vaccine recipients, researchers compared the spike-specific CD4+ TCR repertoire from before mRNA vaccination with the repertoire from after. What the research found in general, with its limitations: The median count of SARS-CoV-2-reactive clonotypes went up from some 23 after infection to around 38 after vaccination, although the change was not significant. Of the vaccine-specific clones found in convalescent patients, nearly all (304 of 307) were mono-reactive for SARS-CoV-2 spike instead of being cross-reactive with common cold coronaviruses. The number of convalescent patients in the study was relatively small, and the study did not examine early timepoints following natural infection. In convalescent patients, a median roughly 85% of post-vaccine SARS-CoV-2-reactive clones were detected only after vaccination, suggesting vaccine-specific priming.

Reading the germline V gene (reference sequence) gives CDR1 DFQATT and CDR2 SNEGSKA. Reading from cysteine to phenylalanine, the CDR3 counts 16 amino acids. The DNA shown is the 48-base CDR3, in frame from base 1. The junction carries 27 bases between V and J, which are trimmed by 3 bases and 9 bases respectively. This specimen's treatment or condition label, per the study, means: roughly 10-day PBMC culture with coronavirus spike peptide pools or control peptides (ViraFEST assay). To expand antigen-specific T cells with peptide pools and then pick out the expanded clonotypes through TCR sequencing, the study relied on the ViraFEST assay. The positive SARS-CoV-2 PCR tests of the convalescent patients were dated from March to December 2020, before the Alpha, Beta and Delta variants emerged in the United States. Each well held 2.2 million or so PBMCs cultured with around 9 ug/ml peptide pools in IMDM containing around 5.5% human AB serum and 7.5 to 10 IU/ml IL-2. Half of the culture medium was replaced with fresh IL-2-containing medium on days 3 and 7. After 10 days of culture, CD4+ T cells were isolated by negative selection with the EasySep CD4+ T cell isolation kit. Ficoll-Paque Plus gradient centrifugation was used to isolate PBMCs from whole blood, and the isolated PBMCs were then either used fresh or cryopreserved at -140C. Each culture condition was generally run in triplicate wells.

The library was produced with PCR. At the Johns Hopkins FTIC core, DNA from the cultured CD4+ T cells underwent TCR sequencing with the Oncomine TCR Beta short-read assay. The QIAamp micro DNA kit was used to extract genomic DNA from the cultured CD4+ T cells. Oncomine TCR Beta libraries made from cultured CD4+ T cells were pooled using unique dual indexes and sequenced on an Illumina iSeq 100. Turning to the authors' computational methods: Non-productive sequences were removed, and CDR3s not starting with C, not ending with F or W, or shorter than 7 amino acids were discarded. The MANAFEST web application was used to identify antigen-specific clonotypes by comparing peptide-stimulated wells against reference wells and other culture wells. For a clone to be called positive, the clone needed an FDR below 0.05, an odds ratio above 5, and a productive frequency above 0.1% in at least two of three replicate wells. A clonotype was classed as cross-reactive if the clonotype showed significant expansion both in SARS-CoV-2 spike wells and in at least one common cold coronavirus spike condition. Using R version 3.6.1, CDR3 homology was evaluated through Levenshtein distances (stringdist) along with unrooted phylogenetic trees (ape). TCRdb reprocessed the public reads (quality trimming at Q25 with fastp, clone calling with MiXCR) and kept in-frame beta chains. Rows with a matching CDR3 protein are joined into one entry that keeps the most common DNA and genes. The V and J calls here are based on TCRdb, not the publication. Across this sample there are around 17,000 distinct CDR3 sequences, with 35% to 45% seen only once. The top ten hold around 11% of the sample.

Concerning this clonotype: The target of this receptor is not known. No per-base quality is available; no much larger clone lies one base away.

The sequence was obtained from a human donor who had recovered from COVID-19. Sample: CD4+ T cells from blood, cultured in vitro. The rearrangement joined TRBV20-1 to TRBJ2-7, with the D assignment possibly TRBD1 or TRBD2, given 8 matching bases for each. The sequence in DNA is TGCAGTGCTAGCCAGGGGGCCGGGGCGGGAGGTGGGGGGCAGTACTTC. It codes for CSASQGAGAGGGGQYF.